The present entry profiles one T cell receptor beta chain with its context. This sample was taken from a study of blood T cell repertoires in COVID-19. Study background: Sample material is recorded as cDNA or gDNA derived from T cells, B-cell-depleted T cells, or PBMCs.

This CDR3 is built from 18 residues. The V gene lost 0 bases and the J gene lost 0 bases, with 15 bases spanning the gap. Per the germline V gene, CDR1 is LGHNA and CDR2 is YNFKEQ. This table comes from immunoSEQ multiplex PCR, and its TCRdb copy is limited to in-frame clones, with some not included. Here the sample spans roughly 300,000 clones, 81% being singletons. The genes are TRBV4-2 and TRBJ1-5; tentative D call: TRBD1 (6 bases). Input material: peripheral blood. The TCR originated in a woman aged 60-75 years with active or convalescent COVID-19. CDR3 in amino acids: CASSQEVGRGYSNQPQHF. The CDR3 bases are TGTGCCAGCAGCCAAGAGGTCGGCAGGGGATATAGCAATCAGCCCCAGCATTTT.